A single sample gave rise to the 21 T cell receptor beta chains below, sequenced in a study of blood T cell repertoires in COVID-19. Sequenced by immunoSEQ multiplex PCR; TCRdb stores in-frame clones only, minus some. In the table there are 300,000 to 400,000 clones, roughly 85% of which are singletons. Sequencing used PBMCs or T cells enriched from blood (not recorded which). These receptors originate from a woman in her 40s with acute COVID-19.

The V and J genes are TRBV7-9 and TRBJ1-1; a possible D gene is TRBD1 (6 bases). Germline assignment: CDR1 SEHNR and CDR2 FQNEAQ (reference sequence). The CDR3 is made up of 14 amino acids. V dropped 6 bases and J dropped 4 bases, with 15 bases sitting between them. The CDR3 is CASRREGQFTEAFF. The DNA for the CDR3 is TGTGCCAGCAGAAGAGAAGGACAGTTCACTGAAGCTTTCTTT.

The chain is built from TRBV5-8 and TRBJ2-5; D is ambiguous. The CDR3 extends over 14 amino acids. CDR1 and CDR2 (germline): SGHTS, YDEGEE. The ends were cut back, 0 bases at V and 4 bases at J, with 10 bases in the middle. The CDR3 DNA sequence: TGTGCCAGCAGCTTGGGGCGCAGGTTAGAGACCCAGTACTTC. Its translation is CASSLGRRLETQYF.

The V and J genes are TRBV28 and TRBJ1-1; D call uncertain. Germline CDR1 is MDHEN and CDR2 is SYDVKM. This CDR3 has 23 residues. Trimming took 4 bases from V and 4 from J, leaving 40 bases between them. CDR3: CASSSGFGWSGKGGRKGGTEAFF. The CDR3 bases are TGTGCCAGCAGTTCCGGTTTTGGGTGGAGTGGTAAAGGAGGCCGTAAAGGAGGCACTGAAGCTTTCTTT.

The V gene is TRBV3-1 (or the pseudogene TRBV3-2), the J gene TRBJ2-2; tentative D call: TRBD1 (5 bases). V gave up 8 bases and J gave up 4 bases, with 11 bases separating them. The germline gives CDR1 LGHDT, CDR2 YNNKEL (reference sequence). The CDR3 covers 13 residues. CDR3 DNA sequence: TGTGCCAGCTACGCAGGGTCCACCGGGGAGCTGTTTTTT. Its protein product is CASYAGSTGELFF.

The chain joins TRBV3-1 (or the pseudogene TRBV3-2) to TRBJ2-5; TRBD2 matches at 12 bases. Losses at the gene ends were 1 base for V and 6 bases for J; bases not matched to a gene: 6. The CDR3 is 16 residues long. Germline-derived CDR1 and CDR2 are LGHDT and YNNKEL (reference sequence). CDR3 DNA: TGTGCCAGCAGCCAAGCTAGCGGGGGGGGAGGGCAGACCCAGTACTTC. This translates into CASSQASGGGGQTQYF.

The chain is built from TRBV4-3 and TRBJ2-7; 8 bases fit TRBD2. J lost 3 bases, V lost 1 base, and 2 bases had no gene match. The germline V gene encodes CDR1 LGHNA and CDR2 YSLEER. The CDR3 is 14 amino acids. DNA for the CDR3: TGCGCCAGCAGCCAAGTCAGCGGGAGCTACGAGCAGTACTTC. Amino acid sequence: CASSQVSGSYEQYF.

This clone came up many times. The V call is TRBV7-9, the J call TRBJ1-6; 8 bases match TRBD1. The J segment lost 7 bases and the V segment lost 5 bases, leaving 7 bases of the junction unmatched. CDR3 length: 15 amino acids. CDR1 is SEHNR, CDR2 FQNEAQ, per germline (reference sequence). CDR3 nucleotide sequence: TGTGCCAGCAGCCCCCAGGGGGCGGCCAATTCACCCCTCCACTTT. As protein: CASSPQGAANSPLHF.

The chain is built from TRBV6-6 and TRBJ1-4; 9 nucleotides align to TRBD1. In germline, CDR1 is MNHNY, CDR2 SVGAGI (reference sequence). V lost 5 bases, J lost 4 bases, and 5 bases stayed unmatched. The CDR3 sequence is 15 residues long. Here the CDR3 DNA reads TGTGCCAGCAGTAGGGGGACAGGGTATAATGAAAAACTGTTTTTT. This translates into CASSRGTGYNEKLFF.

The chain is built from TRBV7-8 and TRBJ2-7; 9 nucleotides line up with TRBD2. The trim removed 5 bases at V and 5 bases at J, leaving 13 bases unmatched. Germline CDR1 is SGHVS and CDR2 is FQNEAQ. The CDR3 extends over 16 amino acids. The CDR3 is CASSPRGGAIWNEQYF. CDR3 DNA sequence: TGTGCCAGCAGCCCTCGCGGGGGGGCCATCTGGAACGAGCAGTACTTC.

The rearrangement uses TRBV29-1 and TRBJ2-1, with a weak D call TRBD1 (5 bases). The V end lost 5 bases, the J end lost 10 bases, and 12 bases lay between the germline ends. Per germline, CDR1 SQVTM and CDR2 ANQGSEA. The CDR3 has 11 amino acids. CDR3 amino acids: CSVLRKGEQFF. In DNA, the CDR3 is TGCAGCGTTCTCAGGAAGGGGGAGCAGTTCTTC.

The chain combines TRBV19 with TRBJ2-4, with D perhaps TRBD1 (6 bases). Per the germline V gene, CDR1 is LNHDA and CDR2 is SQIVND (reference sequence). This CDR3 contains 14 residues. V dropped 7 bases and J dropped 9 bases, with 19 bases sitting between them. CDR3 sequence reads: CASTNIGQSGIQYF. The DNA for the CDR3 is TGTGCCAGTACCAATATAGGACAGTCTGGCATTCAGTACTTC. The full variable domain, in which reference TRBV19 and TRBJ2-4 provide the parts outside the CDR3, is DGGITQSPKYLFRKEGQNVTLSCEQNLNHDAMYWYRQDPGQGLRLIYYSQIVNDFQKGDIAEGYSVSREKKESFPLTVTSAQKNPTAFYLCASTNIGQSGIQYFGAGTRLSVL.

The chain has TRBV24-1 and TRBJ2-1; 7 nucleotides match TRBD2. CDR1 and CDR2 from the germline V gene are KGHDR and SFDVKD. The CDR3 consists of 17 residues. Trimming at V came to 4 bases and at J to 9 bases, leaving 17 bases not matched to a gene. CDR3: CATSEAKTGGIESEQFF. DNA for the CDR3: TGTGCCACCAGTGAGGCCAAAACGGGAGGAATAGAATCTGAGCAGTTCTTC.

The chain joins TRBV2 to TRBJ2-2; 7 positions match TRBD1. CDR1 is SNHLY, CDR2 FYNNEI, per germline. Trimming at V came to 5 bases and at J to 6 bases, leaving 15 bases not matched to a gene. This CDR3 spans 17 amino acids. CDR3 sequence reads: CASSSGQVLIGAGELFF. Written as DNA, the CDR3 is TGTGCCAGCAGTTCAGGACAGGTTCTCATAGGGGCCGGGGAGCTGTTTTTT.

This chain connects TRBV6-5 to TRBJ1-2, with D perhaps matching TRBD1 (6 bases). V lost 5 bases and J lost 5, with 18 bases in between. CDR3 length: 15 residues. Germline V gene lookup returns CDR1 MNHEY and CDR2 SVGAGI. In nucleotides, the CDR3 is TGTGCCAGCAGTAAACAAGGCCCAACAGGGTATGGCTACACCTTC. This codes for CASSKQGPTGYGYTF.

The chain uses TRBV2 and TRBJ1-2; 11 bases are a match to TRBD1. Germline trimming cut 6 bases from V and 4 bases from J; bases unmatched to any gene: 4. There are 14 residues in the CDR3. Germline CDR1 and CDR2: SNHLY and FYNNEI. CDR3 sequence: CASRGQGVSYGYTF. CDR3 DNA: TGTGCCAGCAGGGGACAGGGGGTCTCCTATGGCTACACCTTC.

V usage is TRBV6-5 and J usage is TRBJ1-2, with 8 bases that match TRBD1. Trimming at V came to 8 bases and at J to 0 bases, leaving 8 bases not matched to a gene. Germline V CDR1 and CDR2: MNHEY, SVGAGI. This CDR3 is built from 15 residues. The CDR3 loop reads CASGRQGPANYGYTF. CDR3 DNA sequence: TGTGCCAGCGGGAGACAGGGGCCAGCTAACTATGGCTACACCTTC.

The chain combines TRBV9 with TRBJ1-4; 8 nucleotides agree with TRBD1. The CDR3 sequence is 16 residues long. Germline CDR1 reads SGDLS; CDR2 reads YYNGEE. V dropped 4 bases and J dropped 5; count of bases not matched to a gene: 10. The chain's CDR3 is CASSPQGAVANEKLFF. CDR3 DNA: TGTGCCAGCAGCCCGCAGGGGGCCGTTGCGAATGAAAAACTGTTTTTT.

The chain is built from TRBV27 and TRBJ2-7; TRBD2 aligns across 10 bases. After removal of 3 bases from V and 4 bases from J, the junction contained 9 bases not matched to a gene. Germline CDR1 reads MNHEY; CDR2 reads SMNVEV (reference sequence). The CDR3 has 16 amino acids. This CDR3 reads CASSFSPSGGEYEQYF. In nucleotides, the CDR3 is TGTGCCAGCAGTTTTTCTCCTAGCGGGGGTGAATACGAGCAGTACTTC.

V gene TRBV5-1 combines with J gene TRBJ2-3, with no clear D. V lost 2 bases and J 0 bases, leaving 10 bases between the germline ends. The CDR3 contains 15 residues. CDR1 is SGHRS and CDR2 is YFSETQ in the germline V gene. The CDR3 DNA reads TGCGCCAGCAGCTTCACCGGTCCAAGCACAGATACGCAGTATTTT. Translated: CASSFTGPSTDTQYF. Filled out from reference TRBV5-1 and TRBJ2-3, the complete variable domain reads KAGVTQTPRYLIKTRGQQVTLSCSPISGHRSVSWYQQTPGQGLQFLFEYFSETQRNKGNFPGRFSGRQFSNSRSEMNVSTLELGDSALYLCASSFTGPSTDTQYFGPGTRLTVL.

This clone has more than one count but fewer than ten. The rearrangement links TRBV11-2 to TRBJ1-1; TRBD1 aligns across 9 bases. Trimming removed 4 bases from V and 7 bases from J; junction bases left unmatched: 7. CDR3 length: 14 residues. Germline lookup yields CDR1 SGHAT and CDR2 FQNNGV. The CDR3 coding sequence is TGTGCCAGCAGCTCAACACAGGGGGCTGTTGAAGCTTTCTTT. Protein: CASSSTQGAVEAFF. The full variable domain, in which reference TRBV11-2 and TRBJ1-1 provide the parts outside the CDR3, is EAGVAQSPRYKIIEKRQSVAFWCNPISGHATLYWYQQILGQGPKLLIQFQNNGVVDDSQLPKDRFSAERLKGVDSTLKIQPAKLEDSAVYLCASSSTQGAVEAFFGQGTRLTVV.

The chain has TRBV25-1 and TRBJ2-7; D is possibly TRBD2 (6 bases). Trimming took off 4 bases at V and 3 bases at J, with 13 bases between the two ends. The germline gives CDR1 MGHDK, CDR2 SYGVNS. The CDR3 covers 14 residues. The CDR3 spells CASSGGGYFYEQYF. The CDR3 DNA reads TGTGCCAGCAGTGGAGGAGGGTATTTCTACGAGCAGTACTTC.